The TCR beta chain under discussion was sequenced for a study of cytomegalovirus exposure and HLA in healthy donors. Overall study: The same platform as the approximately 670 first-cohort repertoires was used for the 130 or so validation repertoires, a later analysis reported. Study-wide results and caveats: The TCR clusters that emerged in the first cohort tended, a later analysis found, to co-occur in the roughly 120 validation repertoires. CMV antigen specificity was confirmed in vitro for three CMV-associated chains. There were 164 TCR beta chains listed as cytomegalovirus-associated.

On this clone itself: Its specificity is unknown.

TCRdb's copy holds only in-frame clones and misses some; the assay was immunoSEQ multiplex PCR. The sample lists about 360,000 clones; 86% were seen once. Trimming pared 2 bases from V and 2 bases from J, leaving 11 bases between. This CDR3 has 14 residues. The germline V gene encodes CDR1 SGDLS and CDR2 YYNGEE. The chain carries TRBV9 and TRBJ2-7, with D maybe TRBD2 (6 bases). Specimen: PBMCs. This sequence originates from a woman aged 18-29 years in good health and CMV-seronegative. CDR3 protein: CASSVGGPTYEQYF. CDR3 nucleotides: TGTGCCAGCAGCGTCGGGGGACCCACCTACGAGCAGTACTTC.